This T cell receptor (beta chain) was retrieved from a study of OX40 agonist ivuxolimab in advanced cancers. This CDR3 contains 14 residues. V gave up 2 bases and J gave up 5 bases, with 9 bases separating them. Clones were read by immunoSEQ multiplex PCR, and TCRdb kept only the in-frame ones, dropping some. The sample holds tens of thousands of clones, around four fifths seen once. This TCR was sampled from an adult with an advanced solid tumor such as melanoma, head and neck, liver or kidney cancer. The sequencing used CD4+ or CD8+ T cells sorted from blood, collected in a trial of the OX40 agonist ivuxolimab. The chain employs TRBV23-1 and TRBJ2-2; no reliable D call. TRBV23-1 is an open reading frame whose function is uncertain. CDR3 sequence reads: CASSQKRTTGELFF. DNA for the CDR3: TGCGCCAGCAGTCAAAAACGAACTACCGGGGAGCTGTTTTTT.